Listed below are T cell receptor beta chains from one sample, sequenced in a study of Graves' ophthalmopathy and Graves' hyperthyroidism. TCRdb called the multiplex PCR reads again in MiXCR, with one record for every CDR3 protein. The sample has some 350,000 distinct CDR3 sequences, about a sixth seen once. The sample taken for sequencing was peripheral blood. Receptors were obtained from an adult woman with stable Graves' hyperthyroidism. The conserved cysteine and the conserved F or W are not part of the CDR3 here.

J: TRBJ1-1; V: TRBV29-1; CDR3: SIRRVNTEAF
J: TRBJ2-7; V: TRBV4-2; CDR3: ASSQDRVADRSYEQY
J: TRBJ2-2; V: TRBV7-6; CDR3: ASKTGTSPGELF
J: TRBJ2-7; V: TRBV6-1; CDR3: ASSKKTRSSLEQY
J: TRBJ2-7; V: TRBV6-1; CDR3: ASSGSVAGGGEQY
J: TRBJ2-7; V: TRBV27; CDR3: ASSLYGTGAHEQY
J: TRBJ1-2; V: TRBV6-5; CDR3: ASSYLDGNGYT
J: TRBJ2-2; V: TRBV19; CDR3: ASSIDHGLAGAGTGELF
J: TRBJ1-1; V: TRBV7-9; CDR3: ASSSEGTEAF
J: TRBJ1-1; V: TRBV30; CDR3: AWRGSNTEAF